The rows below give T cell receptor beta chains drawn from one sample of a study of vaccination and CD4 T cells after COVID-19. Their target antigens are unknown. TCRdb reprocessed the PCR reads via MiXCR and lists one record per CDR3 protein. The repertoire holds approximately 12,000 distinct CDR3 sequences, around three fifths seen once, with around 13% in the top ten. Sequences were obtained from CD4+ T cells from blood, cultured in vitro. Every receptor here comes from a human donor who had recovered from COVID-19. Each CDR3 is given with its conserved first and last residue. Fields, in order: V gene, J gene, CDR3 protein.

TRBV7-2	TRBJ2-5	CASSLGNQGGETQYF
TRBV7-3	TRBJ2-1	CASSFLPDFQNEQFF
TRBV6-2/TRBV6-3	TRBJ2-1	CASSLGGEYNEQFF
TRBV7-2	TRBJ2-3	CASSLAGSTDTQYF
TRBV5-1	TRBJ1-5	CASSLAGGNQPQHF
TRBV6-1	TRBJ1-1	CASSPGHKNTEAFF
TRBV20-1	TRBJ2-3	CSARDGTSTDTQYF
TRBV2	TRBJ2-1	CASTRSNEQFF
TRBV12-3/TRBV12-4	TRBJ1-2	CASSLRDGGYTF
TRBV20-1	TRBJ2-2	CSARDGTSDTGELFF
TRBV28	TRBJ2-5	CASSSTGGYQETQYF
TRBV7-9	TRBJ2-5	CASSYYDLGPNKETQYF